This T cell receptor (beta chain) was retrieved from a study of vaccination effects on CD4 cells after COVID-19. Study outcomes and limitations: By a late point after vaccination, infection- and vaccine-induced clones had shrunk markedly through clonal contraction.

For this clone: Its antigen is as yet unknown.

Viral peptide pool expansion of antigen-specific CD4+ T cells preceded sequencing in the ViraFEST assay. CD4+ T cells were isolated after nine to ten days of culture. Nucleocapsid antibodies stayed negative before and after vaccination, showing no earlier SARS-CoV-2 infection. A density of around 2 million PBMC per well was used; these cells were cultured with 10 IU/ml IL-2 and about 9.5 ug/ml peptides. The protocol was immunoSEQ multiplex PCR, while the TCRdb copy is restricted to in-frame clones and leaves out a portion. The table has roughly 21,000 clones, more than 65% seen once; the top ten hold 20% to 30%. Germline assignment: CDR1 SGHRS and CDR2 YFSETQ. This CDR3 is built from 16 residues. Trimming left V 4 bases short and J 2 bases short, with 15 bases between.

The chain is built from TRBV5-1 and TRBJ2-2, with D perhaps TRBD1 (8 bases). This receptor was taken from a human donor who received a COVID-19 vaccine. This specimen consisted of CD4+ T cells from PBMCs cultured with HCoV-NL63 spike peptides, obtained before COVID-19 vaccination. CDR3 loop: CASSRTGGDNTGELFF. CDR3 in DNA: TGCGCCAGCAGCAGAACAGGGGGGGATAACACCGGGGAGCTGTTTTTT.